This T cell receptor beta chain was recovered during a study of blood T cell repertoires in COVID-19. Study-level information: Samples taken during acute and convalescent COVID-19 were collected in the United States, Italy and Spain.

TCRdb keeps only in-frame clones here, not all; method: immunoSEQ multiplex PCR. The top ten clones hold roughly 4.3% of a sample with roughly 290,000 clones, over 75% of them seen once. CDR1 is MDHEN and CDR2 is SYDVKM in the germline V gene. Trimming cost V 5 bases and J 10 bases; bases outside gene matches: 8. The CDR3 contains 13 residues. Material: PBMCs or T cells enriched from blood (not recorded which). The source of this sequence is a woman aged 25 to 45 who had recovered from COVID-19. The chain links TRBV28 to TRBJ2-1; 7 positions agree with TRBD2. CDR3 nucleotides: TGTGCCAGCAGTCCTGGACTAGTTGGCGAGCAGTTCTTC. Amino acids: CASSPGLVGEQFF. The full variable domain, rest sourced from reference TRBV28 and TRBJ2-1, is DVKVTQSSRYLVKRTGEKVFLECVQDMDHENMFWYRQDPGLGLRLIYFSYDVKMKEKGDIPEGYSVSREKKERFSLILESASTNQTSMYLCASSPGLVGEQFFGPGTRLTVL.